Presented here are 29 T cell receptor beta chains from one specimen sequenced in a study of human T cells and chemical hapten exposure. In TCRdb, the RACE reads were re-called with MiXCR into one record per CDR3 protein. Of 350,000 to 450,000 distinct CDR3 sequences in the sample, 4% to 6% are singletons; the top ten hold 2.6%. Time point meaning: pre-sensitization, week 0. As for treatment: therapeutic diphenylcyclopropenone sensitization with weekly scalp DPC. Specimen: whole blood, collected in connection with sensitization to the hapten diphenylcyclopropenone (DPC). These receptors were taken from a woman aged 45 to 65 with alopecia areata. Some clones in this sample may be carry-over from other donors' samples.

On this clonotype: The junction departs from germline at one end; a sequencing error may be responsible. The chain recombines TRBV27 with TRBJ2-1, with 8 bases fitting TRBD2. Looked up from germline, CDR1 is MNHEY and CDR2 is SMNVEV (reference sequence). The CDR3 length is 16 residues. CDR3 amino acids: CTSSLSGGSSYNEQFF. CDR3 DNA sequence: TGTACCAGCAGTTTATCGGGAGGGAGCTCCTACAATGAGCAGTTCTTC.

This clonotype has at least ten counts. The chain is built from TRBV11-2 and TRBJ2-5; 9 nucleotides agree with TRBD2. This CDR3 has 17 amino acids. The J segment lost 2 bases and the V segment lost 4 bases, leaving 11 bases of the junction unmatched. Germline CDR1 is SGHAT and CDR2 is FQNNGV. The DNA for the CDR3 is TGTGCCAGCAGCTCTGGAAGGAGCGGGAGGCCACAAGAGACCCAGTACTTC. Its protein product is CASSSGRSGRPQETQYF.

In this sample, this clonotype turned up a few times. The chain couples TRBV28 to TRBJ1-4; D might be TRBD1 (5 bases). The CDR3 loop spans 15 amino acids. Trimming pared 11 bases from V and 2 bases from J, leaving 18 bases between. The germline CDR1 and CDR2 sequences are MDHEN and SYDVKM. CDR3 bases: TGTGCCCTCGGAGGTCGGGGGTCTACTAATGAAAAACTGTTTTTT. This codes for CALGGRGSTNEKLFF.

The gene calls are TRBV9 and TRBJ1-1, with TRBD1 as a possible D gene (6 bases). The CDR3 totals 15 residues. V gave up 0 bases and J gave up 1 base, with 10 bases separating them. Germline V gene sequence: CDR1 SGDLS, CDR2 YYNGEE. The CDR3, as DNA: TGTGCCAGCAGCGTAGAGGGACACACGAACACTGAAGCTTTCTTT. It specifies CASSVEGHTNTEAFF.

J is TRBJ2-5 and V is TRBV5-1; possibly TRBD1 for D (6 bases). V lost 3 bases and J 2 bases, leaving 17 bases between the germline ends. Germline assignment: CDR1 SGHRS and CDR2 YFSETQ. The CDR3 consists of 16 residues. Written as DNA, the CDR3 is TGCGCCAGCAGCTCAGGGGCCCCAATGGGGCAAGAGACCCAGTACTTC. Protein: CASSSGAPMGQETQYF.

V gene TRBV28 combines with J gene TRBJ2-6, with D possibly matching TRBD1 (5 bases). The CDR3 is made up of 16 amino acids. Germline CDR1 and CDR2: MDHEN and SYDVKM. Trimming took 3 bases from V and 0 from J, leaving 9 bases between them. CDR3 protein: CASSFRGTSGANVLTF. The CDR3 DNA sequence: TGTGCCAGCAGTTTTAGGGGTACCTCTGGGGCCAACGTCCTGACTTTC.

In this sample, this clonotype turned up a few times. The chain recombines TRBV2 with TRBJ1-1, with D uncertain. Trimming shortened V by 4 bases and J by 6 bases, and 9 bases separated the two germline ends. The CDR3 covers 12 residues. Germline CDR1 and CDR2: SNHLY and FYNNEI. This CDR3 is CASSGIRAEAFF. CDR3 nucleotide sequence: TGTGCCAGCAGTGGTATTCGGGCTGAAGCTTTCTTT.

CDR3 nucleotide sequence: TGTGCCTGGAGTGTTCAGGCTGAAAAACTGTTTTTT. This codes for CAWSVQAEKLFF. V gene TRBV30 combines with J gene TRBJ1-4; D gene uncertain. CDR1 is GTSNPN, CDR2 SVGIG, per germline (reference sequence). The CDR3 is made up of 12 amino acids. V was pared by 0 bases and J by 7 bases, with 6 bases between.

This clonotype was recorded at least ten times. The V call is TRBV2, the J call TRBJ2-7; 10 nucleotides agree with TRBD1. With 3 bases clipped from V and 2 bases from J, the junction kept 13 bases outside the gene matches. The CDR3 contains 18 residues. The germline V gene encodes CDR1 SNHLY and CDR2 FYNNEI. The CDR3 is CASSETGTGVPRPYEQYF. CDR3 in DNA: TGTGCCAGCAGTGAGACGGGGACAGGGGTGCCCCGGCCCTACGAGCAGTACTTC.

Notes on this clonotype: This could be a read error, since a much larger clone is one nucleotide away. The V and J genes are TRBV28 and TRBJ2-4; TRBD1 matches at 8 bases. Germline V gene sequence: CDR1 MDHEN, CDR2 SYDVKM. CDR3 length equals 17 residues. Written as DNA, the CDR3 is TGTACCAGCAGCCCCGCCGGACAGGGTCTAGCCAAAAACATTCAGTACTTC. Residues: CTSSPAGQGLAKNIQYF.

The chain links TRBV6-1 to TRBJ1-1, with D unclear. Germline lookup yields CDR1 MNHNS and CDR2 SASEGT. Trimming took 6 bases from V and 2 from J, leaving 10 bases between them. This CDR3 spans 13 amino acids. The DNA for the CDR3 is TGTGCCAGCAGCTCACATGGAAACACTGAAGCTTTCTTT. Its protein is CASSSHGNTEAFF.

This clonotype was observed at least ten times. This chain connects TRBV6-6 to TRBJ2-5, with D unclear. The CDR3 consists of 13 residues. Per germline, CDR1 MNHNY and CDR2 SVGAGI (reference sequence). The V gene lost 1 base and the J gene lost 1 base, with 4 bases spanning the gap. The CDR3, as DNA: TGTGCCAGCAGTTACTACCCCCAAGAGACCCAGTACTTC. Protein: CASSYYPQETQYF.

This clonotype came up many times. The chain couples TRBV25-1 to TRBJ2-1; D is ambiguous. CDR1 MGHDK and CDR2 SYGVNS come from the germline V gene. The CDR3 is made up of 13 amino acids. The V and J ends lost 1 base and 7 bases respectively, with 8 bases between them. CDR3 loop: CASSEFGVNEQFF. The DNA for the CDR3 is TGTGCCAGCAGTGAATTTGGGGTTAATGAGCAGTTCTTC. The whole variable domain, remainder taken from reference TRBV25-1 and TRBJ2-1, is EADIYQTPRYLVIGTGKKITLECSQTMGHDKMYWYQQDPGMELHLIHYSYGVNSTEKGDLSSESTVSRIRTEHFPLTLESARPSHTSQYLCASSEFGVNEQFFGPGTRLTVL.

This clonotype was seen ten or more times. The gene calls are TRBV28 and TRBJ2-3; no reliable D call. The CDR3 has 15 residues. Trimming pared 1 base from V and 0 bases from J, leaving 8 bases between. Germline V lookup: CDR1 MDHEN, CDR2 SYDVKM. In DNA form, the CDR3 reads TGTGCCAGCAGTTTATCGGCTTCTAGCACAGATACGCAGTATTTT. Translating it yields CASSLSASSTDTQYF.

The sample holds a few counts of this clonotype. The rearrangement links TRBV27 to TRBJ2-5; D not resolved. V was pared by 2 bases and J by 4 bases, with 17 bases between. The length of the CDR3 is 16 residues. The germline V gene has CDR1 MNHEY and CDR2 SMNVEV (reference sequence). Here the CDR3 reads CASSLHPALLRETQYF. In nucleotides, the CDR3 is TGTGCCAGCAGTTTACACCCAGCCCTATTAAGAGAGACCCAGTACTTC.

This clonotype showed up many times. This chain links TRBV6-1 with TRBJ2-7; 7 bases align to TRBD1. Germline V gene data show CDR1 as MNHNS and CDR2 as SASEGT. The CDR3 runs to 14 residues. V dropped 4 bases and J dropped 7; count of bases not matched to a gene: 10. The CDR3 loop reads CASSVDRALGEQYF. CDR3 nucleotides: TGTGCCAGCAGTGTCGACAGGGCACTGGGTGAGCAGTACTTC.

This clonotype was detected ten times or more. The chain links TRBV20-1 to TRBJ1-3, with 11 positions matching TRBD1. CDR1 and CDR2 (germline): DFQATT, SNEGSKA (reference sequence). The CDR3 consists of 15 residues. V lost 1 base and J lost 4; bases outside the gene matches: 3. The CDR3 spells CSARGDRGAGNTIYF. The CDR3, as DNA: TGCAGTGCTAGAGGGGACAGGGGGGCCGGAAACACCATATATTTT.

J is TRBJ1-2 and V is TRBV7-9, with D possibly being TRBD1 (5 bases). The V and J ends lost 2 bases and 3 bases respectively, with 10 bases between them. Per the germline V gene, CDR1 is SEHNR and CDR2 is FQNEAQ (reference sequence). The CDR3 consists of 14 residues. The CDR3 loop reads CASSLWGTYYGYTF. In DNA form, the CDR3 reads TGTGCCAGCAGCTTATGGGGGACTTACTATGGCTACACCTTC.

This clonotype was seen only a few times. The chain has TRBV20-1 and TRBJ1-1, with 7 bases lining up with TRBD1. The CDR3 loop spans 15 amino acids. Germline V CDR1 and CDR2: DFQATT, SNEGSKA (reference sequence). V shed 3 bases and J 1 base; nucleotides not matched to a gene: 8. The CDR3 nucleotides read TGCAGTGCTAGCCCGAGGGGGCGGGCGAACACTGAAGCTTTCTTT. This sequence encodes CSASPRGRANTEAFF.

This clonotype turned up a few times. The rearrangement links TRBV6-6 to TRBJ2-4; D is uncertain. V was clipped by 6 bases and J by 8 bases, with 17 bases between them. Germline-derived CDR1 and CDR2 are MNHNY and SVGAGI (reference sequence). The CDR3 is made up of 14 amino acids. CDR3 nucleotide sequence: TGTGCCAGCAGCTCCACTACTTCTCGCGACATTCAGTACTTC. It codes for CASSSTTSRDIQYF.

This clonotype was counted many times. The genes are TRBV29-1 and TRBJ2-2; D gene ambiguous. V was shortened by 4 bases and J by 4 bases, with 16 bases between the two germline ends. Germline CDR1 and CDR2: SQVTM and ANQGSEA. The CDR3 sequence is 15 residues long. In nucleotides, the CDR3 is TGCAGCGTTGCTAAAGATGCCTGGGGCACCGGGGAGCTGTTTTTT. It specifies CSVAKDAWGTGELFF.

As regards this clonotype: A much more abundant neighbour one base away suggests this may be a read error. The chain combines TRBV12-3 or TRBV12-4 with TRBJ1-5; D may be TRBD1 (5 bases). The CDR3 contains 13 residues. Written as DNA, the CDR3 is TGTGGCAGCACCCAGGGAGATAATCAGCCCCAGCATTTT. Translated: CGSTQGDNQPQHF.

This clonotype was detected ten times or more. The junction shows a germline mismatch at one end, possibly a read error. The chain is built from TRBV6-6 and TRBJ2-3; 11 bases fit TRBD2. CDR3 length: 13 amino acids. Per the germline V gene, CDR1 is MNHNY and CDR2 is SVGAGI (reference sequence). The CDR3 nucleotides read TGTGCCAGCAGTTTTCTAGCGGGGGGAGTAGGGGATTTT. As protein: CASSFLAGGVGDF.

This clonotype was seen many times. V is TRBV30 and J is TRBJ2-7; possible D gene TRBD2, 5 bases. With 5 bases removed from V and 3 bases from J, the gap between germline ends came to 11 bases. Germline V gene sequence: CDR1 GTSNPN, CDR2 SVGIG (reference sequence). This CDR3 spans 12 amino acids. The CDR3 DNA reads as TGTGCCTGGGATGGACTGAACTACGAGCAGTACTTC. It encodes CAWDGLNYEQYF.

This clonotype has at least ten counts. The V gene is TRBV5-6, the J gene TRBJ2-7, with a tentative D call TRBD2 (6 bases). Deletions cut 2 bases from V and 3 bases from J, with 15 bases between. The CDR3 runs to 15 residues. Germline-derived CDR1 and CDR2 are SGHDT and YYEEEE. In DNA, the CDR3 is TGTGCCAGCAGCTTCCCTAGCGAGAAAGGCTACGAGCAGTACTTC. Encoded protein: CASSFPSEKGYEQYF.

J is TRBJ2-5 and V is TRBV6-1, with D perhaps matching TRBD2 (5 bases). V dropped 8 bases and J dropped 2 bases, with 6 bases sitting between them. Germline loops: CDR1 MNHNS, CDR2 SASEGT. The CDR3 loop spans 11 amino acids. The CDR3 DNA reads TGTGCCAGCGGACTTCAAGAGACCCAGTACTTC. Translating it yields CASGLQETQYF.

This clonotype was recorded many times. The rearrangement links TRBV29-1 to TRBJ2-5; D is undetermined. This CDR3 has 12 amino acids. V was pared by 2 bases and J by 4 bases, with 8 bases between. The germline gives CDR1 SQVTM, CDR2 ANQGSEA. The CDR3 region is CSVELERETQYF. For the CDR3, the DNA is TGCAGCGTTGAATTAGAACGAGAGACCCAGTACTTC.

This clonotype was seen many times. This sequence joins TRBV3-1 and TRBJ2-5; D is undetermined. CDR1 is LGHDT and CDR2 is YNNKEL in the germline V gene (reference sequence). The germline V and J ends were trimmed by 3 bases and 0 bases, with 11 bases remaining between them. The CDR3 spans 15 residues. CDR3 sequence (DNA): TGTGCCAGCAGCCAGGAAGGGTCCCACCAAGAGACCCAGTACTTC. It is translated as CASSQEGSHQETQYF.

This clonotype showed up many times. This chain joins TRBV20-1 and TRBJ2-5; D is undetermined. This CDR3 contains 11 residues. Looked up from germline, CDR1 is DFQATT and CDR2 is SNEGSKA (reference sequence). Trimming cost V 5 bases and J 5 bases, with 9 bases left between them. The CDR3 loop is CSASHTETQYF. For the CDR3, the DNA is TGCAGTGCTTCCCACACGGAGACCCAGTACTTC.